This T cell receptor beta chain derives from a study (dated by TCRdb to between 2015 and 2016). About the investigation overall: The study set out to test whether tumor-infiltrating Tregs in breast cancer get recruited from blood Tregs or are instead converted in situ from other CD4+ T cell subsets.

Looking up the germline V gene (reference sequence) yields CDR1 SEHNR and CDR2 FQNEAQ. Taken from cysteine to phenylalanine, the CDR3 has 13 residues. Only the CDR3 part of the read is kept: 39 bases, read in frame from the first base. V loses 5 bases of germline sequence and J loses 6 bases, and the interval between the two ends is 13 bases. Broad study findings and their caveats: In terms of TCR gene usage, tumor memory CD4+ T cells clustered together with blood and lymph node memory CD4+ cells, as well as with lymph node naive CD4+ cells. The validation in the larger cohort was limited to a single TCR beta V-J rearrangement instead of whole repertoires. The greatest overlap of tumor-infiltrating Treg TCR alpha and beta sequences was observed with tumor naive CD4+ T cells, followed by blood naive CD4+ T cells.

This clonotype appeared many times. Its antigen is not yet known. No much larger clone exists at a distance of one base, and base qualities are not known. CD4+CD25+CD127-/low cells were isolated as Tregs. Tregs, naive and memory CD4+ T cells from tumor, blood and ipsilateral draining lymph nodes of about 5 breast cancer patients underwent full-length TCR alpha and beta sequencing. Ficoll density gradient centrifugation was used to isolate mononuclear cells from either lymph nodes or roughly 50 ml of peripheral blood. Sorted cell populations were confirmed by FACS to exceed 90% purity. Full-length TCR variable regions were amplified by 5' RACE PCR using constant-region reverse primers, and then by semi-nested PCR using Nested Universal Primer A. Using the ReliaPrep RNA Cell Miniprep System, total RNA was extracted, and the SMARTer RACE 5'/3' Kit was then used to reverse transcribe the RNA into 5'RACE-ready cDNA. An Illumina MiSeq was used to sequence the full-length TCR alpha and beta libraries, which had been barcoded with multiplex adaptors. From the authors' description of their analysis: Sequencing data were pooled across the five patients for each of nine subset-tissue groups and compared by unsupervised clustering of TCR gene usage. The Morisita-Horn index was used to calculate repertoire similarity, with shared sequences weighted by how much each contributed to each repertoire. In-frame beta chains were kept once TCRdb had trimmed the public reads at Q25 with fastp and called clones with MiXCR. Every entry covers one CDR3 protein and lists the most common genes and DNA from its rows. The V and J calls come from TCRdb's annotation, not from the publication. The sample table holds tens of thousands of distinct CDR3 sequences, of which roughly a fifth were seen once. About 4% of the sample is held by the ten biggest clonotypes.

The specimen was Tregs sorted from blood. The V gene is TRBV7-9 and the J gene is TRBJ1-1, and possibly TRBD1, on 5 matching bases. This clonotype was sampled from a female donor with breast cancer. In nucleotides, the sequence is TGTGCCAGCAGCCGGACGGGGGTTGCTGAAGCTTTCTTT. Translated, this is CASSRTGVAEAFF.